Each of the 9 T cell receptor beta chains below was sequenced from the same sample in a study of OX40 agonist ivuxolimab in advanced cancers. The repertoire was sequenced with immunoSEQ multiplex PCR; TCRdb's copy has only in-frame clones and lacks some. The data show around 41,000 clones, with about 90% seen just once and 6% held by the top ten. The sample in question was CD4+ or CD8+ T cells sorted from blood, obtained in a trial of the OX40 agonist ivuxolimab. Receptors were obtained from an adult with an advanced solid tumor such as melanoma, head and neck, liver or kidney cancer.

This chain uses TRBV6-5 with TRBJ2-1; TRBD2 matches 11 bases. Per germline, CDR1 MNHEY and CDR2 SVGAGI. After removal of 2 bases from V and 13 bases from J, the junction contained 10 bases not matched to a gene. This CDR3 has 15 amino acids. CDR3 coding DNA: TGTGCCAGCAGTTACCATTCGACTAGCGGGAACGTTCAGTTCTTC. Translation: CASSYHSTSGNVQFF.

This chain connects TRBV4-2 to TRBJ2-3; D might be TRBD1 (5 bases). The V end lost 2 bases, the J end lost 5 bases, and 14 bases lay between the germline ends. Looked up from germline, CDR1 is LGHNA and CDR2 is YNFKEQ. The CDR3 runs to 15 residues. As DNA, the CDR3 is TGTGCCAGCAGCCAAAGCCCCGCAGGGATAGATACGCAGTATTTT. It translates to CASSQSPAGIDTQYF.

The V gene is TRBV5-4, the J gene TRBJ2-7; a possible D gene is TRBD1 (5 bases). Germline CDR1 reads SGHNT; CDR2 reads YYREEE (reference sequence). The V and J ends lost 1 base and 4 bases respectively, with 12 bases between them. The CDR3 has 14 amino acids. Here the CDR3 DNA reads TGTGCCAGCAGCTTGCCCTCCCCAGGGTACGAGCAGTACTTC. The encoded protein is CASSLPSPGYEQYF.

The gene calls are TRBV9 and TRBJ2-3; no definite D call. V gave up 2 bases and J gave up 0 bases, with 10 bases separating them. Per germline, CDR1 SGDLS and CDR2 YYNGEE. CDR3 length equals 15 residues. In DNA form, the CDR3 reads TGTGCCAGCAGCGTTTATGACCGGAGCACAGATACGCAGTATTTT. Amino acids: CASSVYDRSTDTQYF.

CDR3 sequence: CASSYRGGTEAFF. Written as DNA, the CDR3 is TGTGCCAGCAGCTACAGGGGCGGGACTGAAGCTTTCTTT. This rearrangement joins TRBV5-4 to TRBJ1-1; 7 nucleotides agree with TRBD1. The trim removed 3 bases at V and 5 bases at J, leaving 4 bases unmatched. Germline assignment: CDR1 SGHNT and CDR2 YYREEE (reference sequence). There are 13 residues in the CDR3.

The chain joins TRBV28 to TRBJ2-3; possibly TRBD2 for D (6 bases). The V and J ends lost 4 bases and 2 bases respectively, with 16 bases between them. Germline-derived CDR1 and CDR2 are MDHEN and SYDVKM. The CDR3 spans 16 residues. CDR3 sequence: CASSSPGLANTDTQYF. For the CDR3, the DNA is TGTGCCAGCAGTTCTCCGGGACTCGCAAACACAGATACGCAGTATTTT.

Only a few counts were recorded for this clone. The chain couples TRBV28 to TRBJ1-5, with 7 bases aligning to TRBD1. Trimming took 5 bases from V and 0 from J; bases not matched to a gene: 1. The CDR3 is 14 residues long. CDR1 is MDHEN, CDR2 SYDVKM, per germline. CDR3 bases: TGTGCCAGCAGTCCAGGGGGTAGCAATCAGCCCCAGCATTTT. This translates into CASSPGGSNQPQHF.

The rearrangement joins TRBV28 to TRBJ2-3; possibly TRBD1 or TRBD2 for D (5 bases each). Trimming cost V 7 bases and J 5 bases, with 16 bases left between them. Germline lookup yields CDR1 MDHEN and CDR2 SYDVKM. There are 14 residues in the CDR3. The CDR3 loop is CASKGDPLGDTQYF. The CDR3 coding sequence is TGTGCCAGCAAAGGGGACCCTCTGGGAGATACGCAGTATTTT.

V gene TRBV11-3 combines with J gene TRBJ2-3, with a tentative D call TRBD2 (6 bases). V was shortened by 4 bases and J by 0 bases, with 14 bases between the two germline ends. The CDR3 consists of 16 residues. CDR1 is SGHNT and CDR2 is YENEEA in the germline V gene. The CDR3: CASSSGRRGSTDTQYF. The CDR3 region has the DNA TGTGCCAGCAGCTCTGGACGGAGGGGCAGCACAGATACGCAGTATTTT.